This section outlines one T cell receptor beta chain sequence together with its context. Its target is unknown. This CDR3 is built from 14 residues. Germline CDR1 and CDR2: SEHNR and FQNEAQ (reference sequence). Trimming left V 4 bases short and J 5 bases short, with 14 bases between. Sequencing used immunoSEQ multiplex PCR; TCRdb keeps in-frame clones, though not all of them. The sample carries roughly 150,000 clones, around 90% recorded once. The entry originates in a study of T cell responses to AZD1222 COVID-19 vaccine. Turning to the study itself: Doses given second, at about 4 or about 12 weeks, were pooled.

General study results and limits: Targeting of unmutated variant regions was reportedly seen in nearly half of spike-specific TCRs. Donors, mostly white British, included more females; clonal diversity was possibly underestimated.

V and J are TRBV7-9 and TRBJ2-5; D unclear. Sequencing used peripheral blood, obtained on day 0 of AZD1222 vaccination. The clonotype comes from an adult in good health. The DNA for the CDR3 is TGTGCCAGCAGCTCTAGAAATGTGAGGGAGACCCAGTACTTC. Translating it yields CASSSRNVRETQYF.